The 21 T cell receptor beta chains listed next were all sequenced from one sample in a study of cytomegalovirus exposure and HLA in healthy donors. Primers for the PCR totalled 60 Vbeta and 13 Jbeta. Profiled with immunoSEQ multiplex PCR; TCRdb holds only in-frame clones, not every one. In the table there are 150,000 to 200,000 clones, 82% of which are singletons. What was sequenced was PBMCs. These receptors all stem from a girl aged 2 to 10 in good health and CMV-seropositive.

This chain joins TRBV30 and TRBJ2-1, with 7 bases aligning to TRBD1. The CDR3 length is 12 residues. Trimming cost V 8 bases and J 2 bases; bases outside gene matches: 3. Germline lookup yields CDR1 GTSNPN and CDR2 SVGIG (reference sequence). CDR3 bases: TGTGCCAGAGGGGGCGCCTACAATGAGCAGTTCTTC. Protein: CARGGAYNEQFF.

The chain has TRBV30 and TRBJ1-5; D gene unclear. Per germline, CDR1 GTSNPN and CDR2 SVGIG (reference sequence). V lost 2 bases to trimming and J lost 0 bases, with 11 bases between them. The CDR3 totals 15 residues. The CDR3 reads CAWSPDGYSNQPQHF. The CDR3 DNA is TGTGCCTGGAGTCCCGACGGGTATAGCAATCAGCCCCAGCATTTT.

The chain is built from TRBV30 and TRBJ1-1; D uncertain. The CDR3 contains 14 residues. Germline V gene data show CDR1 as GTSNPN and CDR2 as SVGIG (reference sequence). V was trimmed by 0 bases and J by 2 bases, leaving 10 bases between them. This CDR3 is CAWSVEAANTEAFF. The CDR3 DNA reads TGTGCCTGGAGTGTAGAGGCCGCTAACACTGAAGCTTTCTTT.

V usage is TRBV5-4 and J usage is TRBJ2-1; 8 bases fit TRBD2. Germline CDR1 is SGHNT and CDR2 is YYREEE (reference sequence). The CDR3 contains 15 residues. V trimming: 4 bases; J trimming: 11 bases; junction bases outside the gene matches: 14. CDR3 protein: CASSQAGASGRKQFF. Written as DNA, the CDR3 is TGTGCCAGCAGCCAGGCCGGGGCTAGCGGGCGGAAGCAGTTCTTC.

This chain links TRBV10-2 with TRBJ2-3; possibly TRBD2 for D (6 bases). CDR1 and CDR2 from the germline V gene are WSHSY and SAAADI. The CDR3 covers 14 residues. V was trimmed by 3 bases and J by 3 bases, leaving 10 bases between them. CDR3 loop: CASSDGSWTDTQYF. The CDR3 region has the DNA TGCGCCAGCAGTGACGGGAGCTGGACAGATACGCAGTATTTT.

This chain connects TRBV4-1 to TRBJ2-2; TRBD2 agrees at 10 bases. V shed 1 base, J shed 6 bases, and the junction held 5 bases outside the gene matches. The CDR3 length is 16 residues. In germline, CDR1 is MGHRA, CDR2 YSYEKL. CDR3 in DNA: TGCGCCAGCAGCCAAGTCTCCAGCGGGAGGGCCGGGGAGCTGTTTTTT. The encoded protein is CASSQVSSGRAGELFF.

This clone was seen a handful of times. CDR3 in DNA: TGTGCCAGCAGTCCTACGACAGGAAGGTTCGGAAAACTGTTTTTT. The encoded protein is CASSPTTGRFGKLFF. V usage is TRBV28 and J usage is TRBJ1-4, with a possible D match to TRBD1 (6 bases). V was pared by 5 bases and J by 10 bases, with 20 bases between. CDR1 and CDR2 (germline): MDHEN, SYDVKM. This CDR3 region has 15 residues.

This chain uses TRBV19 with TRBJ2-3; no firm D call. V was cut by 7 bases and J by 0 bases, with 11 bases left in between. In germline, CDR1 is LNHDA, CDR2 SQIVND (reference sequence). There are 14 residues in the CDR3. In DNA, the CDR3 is TGTGCCAGTACGATCACTCCTAGCACAGATACGCAGTATTTT. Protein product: CASTITPSTDTQYF.

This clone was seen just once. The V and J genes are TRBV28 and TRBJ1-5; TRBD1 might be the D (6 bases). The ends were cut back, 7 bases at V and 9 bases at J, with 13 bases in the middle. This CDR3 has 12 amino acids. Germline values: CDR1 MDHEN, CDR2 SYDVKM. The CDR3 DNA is TGTGCCAGCAATCTATTACAGGGGCCCCAGCATTTT. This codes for CASNLLQGPQHF.

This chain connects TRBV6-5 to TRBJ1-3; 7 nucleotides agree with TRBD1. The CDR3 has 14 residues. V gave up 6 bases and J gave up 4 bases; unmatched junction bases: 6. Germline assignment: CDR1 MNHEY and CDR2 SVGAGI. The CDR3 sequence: CASRKTGVGNTIYF. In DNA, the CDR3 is TGTGCCAGCAGGAAAACAGGGGTGGGAAACACCATATATTTT.

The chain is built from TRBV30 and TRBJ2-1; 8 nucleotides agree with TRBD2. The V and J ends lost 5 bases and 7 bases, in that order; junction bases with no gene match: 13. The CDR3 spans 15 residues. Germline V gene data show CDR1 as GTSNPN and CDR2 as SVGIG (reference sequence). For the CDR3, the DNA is TGTGCCTGGGGGCACGGGAGGGGACTTGAGAATGAGCAGTTCTTC. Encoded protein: CAWGHGRGLENEQFF.

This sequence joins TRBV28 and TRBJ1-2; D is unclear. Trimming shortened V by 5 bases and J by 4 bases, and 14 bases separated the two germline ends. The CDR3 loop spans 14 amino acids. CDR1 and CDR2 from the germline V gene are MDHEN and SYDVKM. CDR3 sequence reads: CASSRTRNSYGYTF. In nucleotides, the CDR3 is TGTGCCAGCAGTCGCACCAGGAATTCCTATGGCTACACCTTC.

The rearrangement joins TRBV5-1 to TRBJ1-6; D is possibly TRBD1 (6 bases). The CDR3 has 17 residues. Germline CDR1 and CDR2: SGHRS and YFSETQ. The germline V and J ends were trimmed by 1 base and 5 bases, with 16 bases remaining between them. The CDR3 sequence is CASSLRPGAHHNSPLHF. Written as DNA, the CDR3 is TGCGCCAGCAGCTTGAGGCCAGGGGCCCATCATAATTCACCCCTCCACTTT. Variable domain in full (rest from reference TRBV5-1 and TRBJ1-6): KAGVTQTPRYLIKTRGQQVTLSCSPISGHRSVSWYQQTPGQGLQFLFEYFSETQRNKGNFPGRFSGRQFSNSRSEMNVSTLELGDSALYLCASSLRPGAHHNSPLHFGNGTRLTVT.

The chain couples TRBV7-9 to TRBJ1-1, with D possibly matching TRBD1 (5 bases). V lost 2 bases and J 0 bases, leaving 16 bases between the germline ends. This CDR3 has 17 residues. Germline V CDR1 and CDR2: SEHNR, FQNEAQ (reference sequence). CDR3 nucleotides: TGTGCCAGCAGCTTAAGGGGCAGGCAGGGTATGAACACTGAAGCTTTCTTT. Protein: CASSLRGRQGMNTEAFF.

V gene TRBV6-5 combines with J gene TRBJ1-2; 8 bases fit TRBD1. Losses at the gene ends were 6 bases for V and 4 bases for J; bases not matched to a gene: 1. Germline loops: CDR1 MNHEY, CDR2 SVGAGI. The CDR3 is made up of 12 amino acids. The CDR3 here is CASRQGAYGYTF. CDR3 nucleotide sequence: TGTGCCAGCAGGCAGGGGGCCTATGGCTACACCTTC.

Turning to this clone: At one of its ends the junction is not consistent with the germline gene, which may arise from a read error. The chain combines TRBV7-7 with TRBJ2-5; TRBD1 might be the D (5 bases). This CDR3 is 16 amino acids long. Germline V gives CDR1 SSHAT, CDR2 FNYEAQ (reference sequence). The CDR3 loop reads CASSLGAGTYQETQYF. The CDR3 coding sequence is TGTGCTAGCAGCTTAGGGGCAGGTACTTATCAAGAGACCCAGTACTTC.

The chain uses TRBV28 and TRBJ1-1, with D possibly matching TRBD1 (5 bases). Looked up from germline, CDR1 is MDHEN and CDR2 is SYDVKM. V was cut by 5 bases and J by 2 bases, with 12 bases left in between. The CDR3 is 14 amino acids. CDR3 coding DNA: TGTGCCAGCAGTCCTCAGGGCCTTAACACTGAAGCTTTCTTT. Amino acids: CASSPQGLNTEAFF.

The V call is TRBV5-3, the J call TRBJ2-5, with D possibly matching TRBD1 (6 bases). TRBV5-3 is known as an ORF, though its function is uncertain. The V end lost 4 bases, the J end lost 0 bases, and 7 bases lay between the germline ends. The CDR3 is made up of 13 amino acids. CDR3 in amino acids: CARSTGYQETQYF. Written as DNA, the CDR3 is TGTGCCAGAAGCACAGGGTACCAAGAGACCCAGTACTTC.

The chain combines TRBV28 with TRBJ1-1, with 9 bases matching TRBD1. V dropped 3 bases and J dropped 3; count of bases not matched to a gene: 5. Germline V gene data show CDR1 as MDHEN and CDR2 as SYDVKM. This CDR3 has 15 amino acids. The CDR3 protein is CASSFRRTGDTEAFF. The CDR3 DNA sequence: TGTGCCAGCAGTTTTCGCCGGACAGGGGACACTGAAGCTTTCTTT.

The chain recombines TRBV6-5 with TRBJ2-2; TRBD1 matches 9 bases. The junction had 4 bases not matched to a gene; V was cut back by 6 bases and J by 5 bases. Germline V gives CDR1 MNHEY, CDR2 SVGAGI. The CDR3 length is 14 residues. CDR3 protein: CASSRTGATGELFF. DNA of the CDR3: TGTGCCAGCAGCCGGACAGGGGCGACCGGGGAGCTGTTTTTT.

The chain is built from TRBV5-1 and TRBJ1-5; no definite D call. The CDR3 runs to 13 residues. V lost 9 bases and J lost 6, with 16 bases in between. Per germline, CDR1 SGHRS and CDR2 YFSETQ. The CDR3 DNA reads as TGCGCCAATCGAAGAGGGTATTTTCAGCCCCAGCATTTT. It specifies CANRRGYFQPQHF.